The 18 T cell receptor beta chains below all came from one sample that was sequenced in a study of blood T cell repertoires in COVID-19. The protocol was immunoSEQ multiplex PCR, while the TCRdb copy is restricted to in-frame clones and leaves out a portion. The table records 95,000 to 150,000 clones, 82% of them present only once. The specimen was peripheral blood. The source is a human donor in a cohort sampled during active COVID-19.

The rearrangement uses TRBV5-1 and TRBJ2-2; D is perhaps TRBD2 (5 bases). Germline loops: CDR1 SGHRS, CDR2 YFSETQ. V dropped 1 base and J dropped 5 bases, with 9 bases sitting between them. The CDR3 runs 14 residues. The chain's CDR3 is CASSLLGGTGELFF. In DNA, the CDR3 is TGCGCCAGCAGCTTGCTCGGCGGGACCGGGGAGCTGTTTTTT. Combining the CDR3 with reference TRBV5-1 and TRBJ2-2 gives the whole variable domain KAGVTQTPRYLIKTRGQQVTLSCSPISGHRSVSWYQQTPGQGLQFLFEYFSETQRNKGNFPGRFSGRQFSNSRSEMNVSTLELGDSALYLCASSLLGGTGELFFGEGSRLTVL.

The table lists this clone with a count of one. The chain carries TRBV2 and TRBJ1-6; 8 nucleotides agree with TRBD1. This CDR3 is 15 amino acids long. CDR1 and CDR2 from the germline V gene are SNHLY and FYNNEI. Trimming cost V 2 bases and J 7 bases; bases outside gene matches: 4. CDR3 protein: CASSEQGAWNSPLHF. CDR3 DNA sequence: TGTGCCAGCAGTGAACAGGGGGCGTGGAATTCACCCCTCCACTTT.

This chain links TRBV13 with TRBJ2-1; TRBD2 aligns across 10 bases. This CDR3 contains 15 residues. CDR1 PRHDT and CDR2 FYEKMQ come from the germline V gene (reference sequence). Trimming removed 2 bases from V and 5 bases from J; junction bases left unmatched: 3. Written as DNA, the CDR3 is TGTGCCAGCAGCTTAAGGCTAGCGGGGGACAATGAGCAGTTCTTC. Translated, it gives CASSLRLAGDNEQFF. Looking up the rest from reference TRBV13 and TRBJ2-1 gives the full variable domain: AAGVIQSPRHLIKEKRETATLKCYPIPRHDTVYWYQQGPGQDPQFLISFYEKMQSDKGSIPDRFSAQQFSDYHSELNMSSLELGDSALYFCASSLRLAGDNEQFFGPGTRLTVL.

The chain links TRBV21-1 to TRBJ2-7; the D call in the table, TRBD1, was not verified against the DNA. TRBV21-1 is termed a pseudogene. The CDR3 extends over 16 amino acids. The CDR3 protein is CASSKKLGDRYHEQYF. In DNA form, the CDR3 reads TGTGCCAGCAGCAAAAAGTTGGGAGACAGGTATCACGAGCAGTACTTC.

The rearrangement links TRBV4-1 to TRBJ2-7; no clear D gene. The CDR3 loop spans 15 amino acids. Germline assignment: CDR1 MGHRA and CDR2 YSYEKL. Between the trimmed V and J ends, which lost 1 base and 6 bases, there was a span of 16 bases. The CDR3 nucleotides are TGCGCCAGCAGCCAAGTATCCCCCCTGAATAGCGAGCAGTACTTC. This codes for CASSQVSPLNSEQYF.

The CDR3 coding sequence is TGTGCCACCAGCAGGGATACAGGATCAGAAAATTCACCCCTCCACTTT. This sequence encodes CATSRDTGSENSPLHF. The J gene is TRBJ1-6, the V gene TRBV15; weak D call: TRBD1 (5 bases). Trimming took off 3 bases at V and 7 bases at J, with 16 bases between the two ends. Germline V gives CDR1 LNHNV, CDR2 YYDKDF (reference sequence). CDR3 length equals 16 residues.

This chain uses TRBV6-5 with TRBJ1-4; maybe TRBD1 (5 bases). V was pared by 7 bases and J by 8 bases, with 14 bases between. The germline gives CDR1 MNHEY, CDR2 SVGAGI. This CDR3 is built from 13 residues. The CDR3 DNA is TGTGCCAGCACCTCCGGGACTGCCGAAAAACTGTTTTTT. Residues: CASTSGTAEKLFF.

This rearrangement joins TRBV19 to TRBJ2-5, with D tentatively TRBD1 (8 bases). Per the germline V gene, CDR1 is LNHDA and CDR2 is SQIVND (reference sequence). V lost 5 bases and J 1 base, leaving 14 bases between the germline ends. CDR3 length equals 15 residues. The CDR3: CASSYRGGIQETQYF. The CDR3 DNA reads TGTGCCAGTAGTTACAGGGGGGGGATCCAAGAGACCCAGTACTTC.

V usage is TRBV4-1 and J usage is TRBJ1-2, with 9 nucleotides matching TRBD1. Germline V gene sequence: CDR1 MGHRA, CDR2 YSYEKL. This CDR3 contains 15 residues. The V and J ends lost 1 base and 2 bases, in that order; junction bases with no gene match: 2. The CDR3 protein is CASSQGDRENYGYTF. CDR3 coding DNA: TGCGCCAGCAGCCAAGGGGACAGGGAGAACTATGGCTACACCTTC.

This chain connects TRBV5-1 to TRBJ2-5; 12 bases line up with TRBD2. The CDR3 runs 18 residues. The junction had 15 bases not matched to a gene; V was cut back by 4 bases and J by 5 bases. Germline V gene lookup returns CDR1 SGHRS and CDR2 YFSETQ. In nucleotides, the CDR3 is TGCGCCAGCAGCGCCGGAATACAGACTAGCGGGGGAGGGGAGACCCAGTACTTC. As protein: CASSAGIQTSGGGETQYF.

The CDR3 sequence: CASQDRGSPTDTQYF. The CDR3 coding sequence is TGTGCCAGTCAGGACAGGGGATCCCCCACAGATACGCAGTATTTT. The chain joins TRBV19 to TRBJ2-3, with 9 bases that match TRBD1. The germline CDR1 and CDR2 sequences are LNHDA and SQIVND (reference sequence). The CDR3 runs 15 residues. After removal of 8 bases from V and 2 bases from J, the junction contained 8 bases not matched to a gene.

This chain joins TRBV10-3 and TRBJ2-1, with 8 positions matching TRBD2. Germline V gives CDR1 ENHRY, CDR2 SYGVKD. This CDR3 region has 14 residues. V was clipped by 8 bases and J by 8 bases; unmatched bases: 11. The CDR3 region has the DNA TGTGCCATCCGGGAGGGGGGTGACGGCCATGAGCAGTTCTTC. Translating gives CAIREGGDGHEQFF.

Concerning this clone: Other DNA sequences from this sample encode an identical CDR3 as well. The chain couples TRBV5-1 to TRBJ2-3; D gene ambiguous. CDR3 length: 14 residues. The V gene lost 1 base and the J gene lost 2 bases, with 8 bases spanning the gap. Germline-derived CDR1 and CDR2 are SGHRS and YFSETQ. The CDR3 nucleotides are TGCGCCAGCAGCTTGTCGACTCCCACAGATACGCAGTATTTT. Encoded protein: CASSLSTPTDTQYF. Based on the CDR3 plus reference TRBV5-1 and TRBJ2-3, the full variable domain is KAGVTQTPRYLIKTRGQQVTLSCSPISGHRSVSWYQQTPGQGLQFLFEYFSETQRNKGNFPGRFSGRQFSNSRSEMNVSTLELGDSALYLCASSLSTPTDTQYFGPGTRLTVL.

The CDR3: CASSLRGAWDTEAFF. The CDR3 DNA follows: TGCGCCAGCAGCTTGCGGGGGGCATGGGACACTGAAGCTTTCTTT. V is TRBV5-1 and J is TRBJ1-1; TRBD1 might be the D (6 bases). This CDR3 region has 15 residues. Germline lookup yields CDR1 SGHRS and CDR2 YFSETQ. V was pared by 1 base and J by 3 bases, with 13 bases between.

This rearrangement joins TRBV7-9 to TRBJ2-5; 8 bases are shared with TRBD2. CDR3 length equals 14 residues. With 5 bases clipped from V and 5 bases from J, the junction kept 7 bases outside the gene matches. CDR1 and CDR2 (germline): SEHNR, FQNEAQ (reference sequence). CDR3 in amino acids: CASSPGGGLETQYF. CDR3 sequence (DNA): TGTGCCAGCAGCCCAGGCGGGGGGTTGGAGACCCAGTACTTC.

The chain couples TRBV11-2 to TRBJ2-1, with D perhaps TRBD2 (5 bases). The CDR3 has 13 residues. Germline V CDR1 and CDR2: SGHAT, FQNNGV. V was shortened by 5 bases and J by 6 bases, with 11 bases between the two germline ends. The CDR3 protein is CASSTHRGNEQFF. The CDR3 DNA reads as TGTGCCAGCAGCACCCATCGGGGCAATGAGCAGTTCTTC.

In DNA, the CDR3 is TGCGCCAGCAGCCAAGACAGGGGGTCGGTTCAGCCCCAGCATTTT. Its protein is CASSQDRGSVQPQHF. The genes are TRBV4-1 and TRBJ1-5; 7 nucleotides line up with TRBD1. J gave up 6 bases and V 0 bases, and 5 bases lay outside the gene matches. The V gene's germline CDR1 is MGHRA and CDR2 YSYEKL. The CDR3 is made up of 15 amino acids.

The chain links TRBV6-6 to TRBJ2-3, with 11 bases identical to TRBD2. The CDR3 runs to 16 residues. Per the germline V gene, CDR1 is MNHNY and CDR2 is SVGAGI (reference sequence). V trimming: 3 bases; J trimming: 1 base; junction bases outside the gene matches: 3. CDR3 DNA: TGTGCCAGCAGTTATGCGACTAGCGGGGGCACAGATACGCAGTATTTT. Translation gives CASSYATSGGTDTQYF.